These 27 T cell receptor beta chains were all obtained from the same sample, sequenced in a study of T cells after posttransplantation cyclophosphamide. Assay used: immunoSEQ multiplex PCR; TCRdb lists only in-frame clones, some missing. The sample lists around 16,000 clones; approximately 88% were seen once. Methotrexate plus calcineurin inhibitor accompanied controls' myeloablative marrow transplants; sampling was 1 year later. The starting material was PBMCs, obtained more than 350 days after allogeneic stem cell transplant with calcineurin inhibitor and methotrexate. The receptors stem from a male patient in his late teens or twenties who received an allogeneic stem cell transplant from a related donor, was CMV-positive, and had no GVHD. Among the T cells, some may be from the graft donor.

This chain connects TRBV7-2 to TRBJ1-1; a weak D match, TRBD1 (5 bases). Looked up from germline, CDR1 is SGHTA and CDR2 is FQGNSA. V was shortened by 7 bases and J by 0 bases, with 21 bases between the two germline ends. CDR3 size: 17 residues. CDR3 nucleotides: TGTGCCAGCACCCAATCGGGGGGAGATTTAATGAACACTGAAGCTTTCTTT. Its protein product is CASTQSGGDLMNTEAFF.

The chain combines TRBV6-6 with TRBJ2-1, with a possible D match to TRBD2 (6 bases). The CDR3 spans 14 residues. CDR1 and CDR2 from the germline V gene are MNHNY and SVGAGI (reference sequence). The ends were cut back, 0 bases at V and 9 bases at J, with 12 bases in the middle. The CDR3 protein is CASSYSEGGSEQFF. DNA of the CDR3: TGTGCCAGCAGTTACTCGGAGGGAGGCAGTGAGCAGTTCTTC.

The chain is built from TRBV5-1 and TRBJ2-2; D may be TRBD2 (6 bases). V dropped 6 bases and J dropped 0 bases, with 12 bases sitting between them. Germline V lookup: CDR1 SGHRS, CDR2 YFSETQ. The CDR3 loop spans 15 amino acids. CDR3 residues: CASTLGGANTGELFF. CDR3 nucleotide sequence: TGCGCCAGCACATTAGGAGGGGCGAACACCGGGGAGCTGTTTTTT.

The CDR3 spells CASSTGTSGSSYNEQFF. In DNA, the CDR3 is TGTGCCAGCAGCACAGGGACTAGCGGAAGCTCCTACAATGAGCAGTTCTTC. The J gene is TRBJ2-1, the V gene TRBV9, with TRBD2 matching over 11 bases. V lost 4 bases to trimming and J lost 0 bases; unmatched junction nucleotides: 6. The CDR3 consists of 17 residues. Germline CDR1 reads SGDLS; CDR2 reads YYNGEE.

This chain joins TRBV19 and TRBJ1-5; no clear D gene. Trimming removed 6 bases at V and 4 bases at J, with 10 bases between. There are 13 residues in the CDR3. Germline values: CDR1 LNHDA, CDR2 SQIVND (reference sequence). In nucleotides, the CDR3 is TGTGCCAGTAGCCCGGGATTAAATCAGCCCCAGCATTTT. Its translation is CASSPGLNQPQHF.

V is TRBV19 and J is TRBJ2-7; 7 nucleotides match TRBD1. With 6 bases clipped from V and 7 bases from J, the junction kept 9 bases outside the gene matches. Looked up from germline, CDR1 is LNHDA and CDR2 is SQIVND (reference sequence). The CDR3 is 13 residues long. CDR3 region: CASRRQGEEEQYF. In DNA, the CDR3 is TGTGCCAGTAGACGACAGGGTGAGGAGGAGCAGTACTTC.

This chain uses TRBV12-2 with TRBJ2-2; the D call of TRBD2 is as the table states it, not checked on the DNA. TRBV12-2 is shown as a pseudogene. The CDR3 extends over 14 amino acids. As DNA, the CDR3 is TGTGCAAGTCGCTTAGTACTCGACACCGGGGAGCTGTTTTTT. It specifies CASRLVLDTGELFF.

This sequence joins TRBV27 and TRBJ2-1, with 11 bases fitting TRBD2. The CDR3 extends over 17 amino acids. The V segment lost 6 bases and the J segment 5 bases; nucleotides outside the gene matches: 12. Germline V lookup: CDR1 MNHEY, CDR2 SMNVEV (reference sequence). Written as DNA, the CDR3 is TGTGCCAGCAGGGTACTAGCGGGGGACCCTCCCCACAATGAGCAGTTCTTC. Amino acids: CASRVLAGDPPHNEQFF.

The chain employs TRBV7-2 and TRBJ1-2; perhaps TRBD1 as D (6 bases). Trimming shortened V by 5 bases and J by 7 bases, and 20 bases separated the two germline ends. Germline CDR1 and CDR2: SGHTA and FQGNSA. This CDR3 comprises 15 residues. CDR3 nucleotide sequence: TGTGCCAGCAGCGAGGGACACGGGCTTGGAACTGGCTACACCTTC. This sequence encodes CASSEGHGLGTGYTF.

The chain recombines TRBV7-3 with TRBJ1-4, with 9 bases that match TRBD1. V lost 2 bases to trimming and J lost 8 bases; unmatched junction nucleotides: 12. The germline CDR1 and CDR2 sequences are SGHTA and FQGTGA. The CDR3 length is 17 residues. The CDR3: CASSLLGQGFPGEKLFF. CDR3 in DNA: TGTGCCAGCAGCTTATTAGGACAGGGGTTCCCCGGCGAAAAACTGTTTTTT.

The chain combines TRBV4-3 with TRBJ1-5; 7 nucleotides agree with TRBD1. This CDR3 comprises 18 residues. V was clipped by 3 bases and J by 0 bases; unmatched bases: 11. Germline V CDR1 and CDR2: LGHNA, YSLEER. CDR3 in amino acids: CASSQALDRVYSNQPQHF. The CDR3 DNA reads TGCGCCAGCAGCCAGGCGCTAGACAGGGTTTATAGCAATCAGCCCCAGCATTTT.

This clone was counted a single time. This chain links TRBV28 with TRBJ2-6, with TRBD2 identical over 13 bases. CDR3 length equals 17 residues. From germline, CDR1 is MDHEN and CDR2 SYDVKM. Trimming at V came to 6 bases and at J to 0 bases, leaving 2 bases not matched to a gene. CDR3 sequence reads: CASRRTSGSSGANVLTF. The CDR3, as DNA: TGTGCCAGCAGAAGGACTAGCGGGAGCTCTGGGGCCAACGTCCTGACTTTC.

The chain couples TRBV7-2 to TRBJ2-7; TRBD2 matches at 7 bases. CDR1 is SGHTA and CDR2 is FQGNSA in the germline V gene. With V trimmed by 2 bases and J by 10 bases, 8 bases remained unmatched. The CDR3 has 13 amino acids. CDR3 DNA: TGTGCCAGCAGCTTAAATGCGGGAGACGGTCAGTACTTC. Its translation: CASSLNAGDGQYF. Complete variable domain (other parts from reference TRBV7-2 and TRBJ2-7): GAGVSQSPSNKVTEKGKDVELRCDPISGHTALYWYRQSLGQGLEFLIYFQGNSAPDKSGLPSDRFSAERTGGSVSTLTIQRTQQEDSAVYLCASSLNAGDGQYFGPGTRLTVT.

V gene TRBV29-1 combines with J gene TRBJ1-2, with TRBD1 matching 10 bases. Germline V gene sequence: CDR1 SQVTM, CDR2 ANQGSEA. This CDR3 has 13 amino acids. The V gene end was trimmed by 3 bases and the J gene end by 4 bases; junction bases not matched to a gene: 2. The CDR3 coding sequence is TGCAGCGTTGATGGGACAGGGGCCTATGGCTACACCTTC. It is translated as CSVDGTGAYGYTF.

The chain uses TRBV7-3 and TRBJ2-3, with 8 bases lining up with TRBD1. The CDR3 length is 14 residues. Germline V lookup: CDR1 SGHTA, CDR2 FQGTGA. Unmatched junction bases numbered 7, after V lost 5 bases and J lost 6 bases. CDR3 DNA: TGTGCCAGCAGCCCCCCGGACAGGGCCGATACGCAGTATTTT. Amino acids: CASSPPDRADTQYF.

J is TRBJ2-7 and V is TRBV6-5; perhaps TRBD2 as D (6 bases). The germline gives CDR1 MNHEY, CDR2 SVGAGI. V lost 6 bases, J lost 7 bases, and 16 bases lay in between. The CDR3 length is 13 residues. This chain's CDR3 is CASRKGLSVEQYF. The DNA for the CDR3 is TGTGCCAGCAGAAAGGGACTCTCAGTGGAGCAGTACTTC.

About this clone itself: At one boundary the junction diverges from the germline segment, which might be a read error. Here the CDR3 reads CASSLPGYSEQFF. The DNA for the CDR3 is TGTGCCAGCAGCTTGCCGGGGTACAGTGAGCAGTTCTTC. The J gene is TRBJ2-1, the V gene TRBV5-4, with D possibly TRBD2 on 5 matching bases. The germline CDR1 and CDR2 sequences are SGHNT and YYREEE (reference sequence). This CDR3 is 13 amino acids long.

The V gene is TRBV30, the J gene TRBJ2-5, with 10 bases matching TRBD1. Judging by the DNA end, TRBJ2-7 fits better; the J call may be wrong. The CDR3 is made up of 14 amino acids. From germline, CDR1 is GTSNPN and CDR2 SVGIG (reference sequence). The CDR3 spells CAWSTGTGDYEQYF. Written as DNA, the CDR3 is TGTGCCTGGTCCACCGGGACAGGGGACTACGAGCAGTACTTC.

This chain uses TRBV27 with TRBJ2-7; D is perhaps TRBD1 (6 bases). Germline CDR1 reads MNHEY; CDR2 reads SMNVEV (reference sequence). Trimming cost V 9 bases and J 5 bases, with 23 bases left between them. The CDR3 totals 15 residues. The CDR3: CASQLEQGRLNEQYF. Written as DNA, the CDR3 is TGTGCCAGTCAGCTCGAACAGGGTCGTCTGAACGAGCAGTACTTC.

The V gene is TRBV18, the J gene TRBJ2-1, with a possible D match to TRBD2 (5 bases). The CDR3 is 13 residues long. V lost 6 bases, J lost 8 bases, and 14 bases lay in between. Germline CDR1 and CDR2: KGHSH and LQKENI. CDR3 residues: CASSRGLEYEQFF. The CDR3 DNA is TGTGCCAGCTCCCGCGGGCTCGAGTATGAGCAGTTCTTC.

The chain recombines TRBV19 with TRBJ2-2; TRBD2 agrees at 16 bases. The CDR3 length is 17 residues. The germline V gene encodes CDR1 LNHDA and CDR2 SQIVND (reference sequence). Germline trimming cut 5 bases from V and 8 bases from J; bases unmatched to any gene: 8. The CDR3 DNA reads TGTGCCAGTAGTGCCGGGACTAGCGGGAGGGCGCCTGGGGAGCTGTTTTTT. This codes for CASSAGTSGRAPGELFF.

This clone was observed once. The rearrangement joins TRBV28 to TRBJ1-2, with 11 positions matching TRBD1. The V and J ends lost 6 bases and 6 bases, in that order; junction bases with no gene match: 15. Looked up from germline, CDR1 is MDHEN and CDR2 is SYDVKM. This CDR3 has 17 amino acids. The CDR3 nucleotides are TGTGCCAGCAGCGGACAGGGGGCGCGAACGGGGAGGGATGGCTACACCTTC. Translating it yields CASSGQGARTGRDGYTF.

The genes are TRBV5-1 and TRBJ2-1; D not resolved. V lost 0 bases and J lost 0, with 7 bases in between. The CDR3 consists of 15 residues. The V gene's germline CDR1 is SGHRS and CDR2 YFSETQ. The CDR3 DNA reads as TGCGCCAGCAGCTTGGTCGTGAGCTCCTACAATGAGCAGTTCTTC. As protein: CASSLVVSSYNEQFF.

The chain uses TRBV4-1 and TRBJ1-6, with 8 bases aligning to TRBD1. The CDR3 sequence is 16 residues long. Germline loops: CDR1 MGHRA, CDR2 YSYEKL. The V and J ends lost 8 bases and 6 bases, in that order; junction bases with no gene match: 12. The CDR3 DNA sequence: TGCGCCAGCCGGGCAGGGGGCGCGTCGGGTAATTCACCCCTCCACTTT. Protein sequence: CASRAGGASGNSPLHF.

V and J are TRBV11-2 and TRBJ1-3, with D tentatively TRBD1 (5 bases). V lost 4 bases, J lost 0 bases, and 13 bases lay in between. The V gene's germline CDR1 is SGHAT and CDR2 FQNNGV. This CDR3 is 16 amino acids long. The CDR3, as DNA: TGTGCCAGCAGCTCCAGGGTCCCCGTCTCTGGAAACACCATATATTTT. This translates into CASSSRVPVSGNTIYF.

The genes are TRBV5-5 and TRBJ1-1; D is ambiguous. The CDR3 loop spans 13 amino acids. Germline lookup yields CDR1 SGHKS and CDR2 YYEKEE (reference sequence). The germline V and J ends were trimmed by 4 bases and 0 bases, with 7 bases remaining between them. CDR3 DNA: TGTGCCAGCAGCCTAGCCGTGAACACTGAAGCTTTCTTT. Translated, it gives CASSLAVNTEAFF.

V gene TRBV11-2 combines with J gene TRBJ2-1; 9 bases agree with TRBD2. There are 14 residues in the CDR3. The J segment lost 4 bases and the V segment lost 8 bases, leaving 6 bases of the junction unmatched. Germline lookup yields CDR1 SGHAT and CDR2 FQNNGV. The CDR3 coding sequence is TGTGCCAGCGCAGGACTAGCGATTTACAATGAGCAGTTCTTC. Translating it yields CASAGLAIYNEQFF.